What follows is one T cell receptor (beta chain) and its context. Other DNA sequences in this sample translate to the same CDR3. Germline V gene sequence: CDR1 MDHEN, CDR2 SYDVKM. The CDR3 is 14 amino acids. Trimming left V 1 base short and J 2 bases short, with 9 bases between. Original data processing: Scientists estimated how many nucleated cells there were by amplifying reference gene primers. Data came from immunoSEQ multiplex PCR; TCRdb stores just in-frame clones and leaves some out. V and J calls and clone size are given by that table; D and trimming were obtained from the DNA. In the table there are about 310,000 clones, approximately 90% of which are singletons. This specimen comes from a study of blood T cell repertoires in COVID-19. Study summary: Samples representing acute and convalescent COVID-19 were sourced from the United States, Italy and Spain.

Assignment of participants to cohorts was predicated upon participant-reported clinical history. V gene TRBV28 combines with J gene TRBJ2-7; D is uncertain. The sample taken for sequencing was PBMCs or T cells enriched from blood (not recorded which). The receptor was derived from a woman in her forties who had recovered from COVID-19. The CDR3 coding sequence is TGTGCCAGCAGTTTATATAGAGGCCCCTACGAGCAGTACTTC. This gives the protein CASSLYRGPYEQYF.